The rows below give T cell receptor beta chains drawn from one sample of a study of circulating and synovial CD4+ cells in juvenile arthritis. Data came from immunoSEQ multiplex PCR; TCRdb stores just in-frame clones and leaves some out. The table has about 32,000 clones, more than 90% seen once; the top ten hold around 0.63%. The sequencing sample was made of CD4+ T cells from blood. Receptor source: a human donor with juvenile idiopathic arthritis. CDR3s leave out the opening cysteine and the closing phenylalanine or tryptophan. Clone size is not always given. Where it is, it says once, few, many or a class for expanded clones.

CDR3 length: 14; V gene: TRBV5-1; clone size: .; J gene: TRBJ2-5; CDR3 protein: ASSLARRQVQETQY
CDR3 length: 13; V gene: TRBV2; clone size: once; J gene: TRBJ1-6; CDR3 protein: ASSELGQGNSPLH
CDR3 length: 13; V gene: TRBV5-1; clone size: .; J gene: TRBJ1-3; CDR3 protein: ASSLEQVSGNTIY
CDR3 length: 14; V gene: TRBV9; clone size: once; J gene: TRBJ1-6; CDR3 protein: ASSTPGAGDNSPLH
CDR3 length: 13; V gene: TRBV30; clone size: .; J gene: TRBJ1-4; CDR3 protein: AWSVHQGPNEKLF
CDR3 length: 12; V gene: TRBV29-1; clone size: .; J gene: TRBJ1-1; CDR3 protein: SVGGQGLNTEAF
CDR3 length: 13; V gene: TRBV7-7; clone size: .; J gene: TRBJ2-2; CDR3 protein: ASSRTSGEIGELF
CDR3 length: 13; V gene: TRBV6-6; clone size: .; J gene: TRBJ1-3; CDR3 protein: ASSHLSKNGNTIY
CDR3 length: 11; V gene: TRBV29-1; clone size: .; J gene: TRBJ1-1; CDR3 protein: SVATGGGTEAF
CDR3 length: 11; V gene: TRBV13; clone size: .; J gene: TRBJ1-3; CDR3 protein: ASSRVPGNTIY
CDR3 length: 12; V gene: TRBV6-1; clone size: .; J gene: TRBJ2-3; CDR3 protein: ASSNPQGVNTQY
CDR3 length: 11; V gene: TRBV30; clone size: .; J gene: TRBJ1-2; CDR3 protein: AWSTRDRGGYT
CDR3 length: 14; V gene: TRBV5-8; clone size: once; J gene: TRBJ1-2; CDR3 protein: ASSPWTGGADYGYT
CDR3 length: 13; V gene: TRBV15; clone size: .; J gene: TRBJ2-7; CDR3 protein: ATSREPLAASEQY
CDR3 length: 12; V gene: TRBV19; clone size: .; J gene: TRBJ2-5; CDR3 protein: ASSPRTGGETQY
CDR3 length: 13; V gene: TRBV11-2; clone size: .; J gene: TRBJ1-1; CDR3 protein: ASRLTGTGNTEAF
CDR3 length: 14; V gene: TRBV9; clone size: .; J gene: TRBJ2-7; CDR3 protein: ASSVSASGDLYEQY
CDR3 length: 8; V gene: TRBV6-1; clone size: .; J gene: TRBJ2-5; CDR3 protein: ASSLETQY
CDR3 length: 13; V gene: TRBV27; clone size: .; J gene: TRBJ2-7; CDR3 protein: ASSLGAGGSYEQY
CDR3 length: 12; V gene: TRBV7-9; clone size: .; J gene: TRBJ2-3; CDR3 protein: ASSLASSTDTQY
CDR3 length: 13; V gene: TRBV5-1; clone size: .; J gene: TRBJ2-7; CDR3 protein: ASSPAGAGGDEQY
CDR3 length: 10; V gene: TRBV29-1; clone size: .; J gene: TRBJ1-5; CDR3 protein: SVGSGNQPQH
CDR3 length: 11; V gene: TRBV6-5; clone size: .; J gene: TRBJ1-2; CDR3 protein: ASTDRVNYGYT
CDR3 length: 16; V gene: TRBV9; clone size: .; J gene: TRBJ2-5; CDR3 protein: ASSVGSGRGERKETQY
CDR3 length: 12; V gene: TRBV30; clone size: .; J gene: TRBJ1-2; CDR3 protein: AWSTPGGFYGYT
CDR3 length: 10; V gene: TRBV7-2; clone size: .; J gene: TRBJ2-6; CDR3 protein: ASSLVDNVLT
CDR3 length: 13; V gene: TRBV19; clone size: few; J gene: TRBJ1-5; CDR3 protein: ASSMEGYSNQPQH
CDR3 length: 12; V gene: TRBV7-9; clone size: .; J gene: TRBJ2-5; CDR3 protein: ASSPRTGYGTQY
CDR3 length: 13; V gene: TRBV28; clone size: .; J gene: TRBJ1-5; CDR3 protein: ASSLAGGSNQPQH
CDR3 length: 10; V gene: TRBV30; clone size: .; J gene: TRBJ1-2; CDR3 protein: AWSSTIGGYT